This T cell receptor (beta chain) was identified in a study of blood T cell repertoires in COVID-19. Sequencing used immunoSEQ multiplex PCR; TCRdb keeps in-frame clones, though not all of them. In the table there are about 110,000 clones, 90% of which are singletons. Sequenced material: peripheral blood. The TCR sequence derives from a human donor in a cohort sampled during active COVID-19.

Written as DNA, the CDR3 is TGTGCCAGCAGTCTTATGGGACTAGCGGATTACGAGCAGTACTTC. Translation gives CASSLMGLADYEQYF. The V and J genes are TRBV2 and TRBJ2-7, with 11 positions matching TRBD2. Unmatched junction bases numbered 7, after V lost 5 bases and J lost 4 bases. The CDR3 has 15 amino acids. Germline V lookup: CDR1 SNHLY, CDR2 FYNNEI.